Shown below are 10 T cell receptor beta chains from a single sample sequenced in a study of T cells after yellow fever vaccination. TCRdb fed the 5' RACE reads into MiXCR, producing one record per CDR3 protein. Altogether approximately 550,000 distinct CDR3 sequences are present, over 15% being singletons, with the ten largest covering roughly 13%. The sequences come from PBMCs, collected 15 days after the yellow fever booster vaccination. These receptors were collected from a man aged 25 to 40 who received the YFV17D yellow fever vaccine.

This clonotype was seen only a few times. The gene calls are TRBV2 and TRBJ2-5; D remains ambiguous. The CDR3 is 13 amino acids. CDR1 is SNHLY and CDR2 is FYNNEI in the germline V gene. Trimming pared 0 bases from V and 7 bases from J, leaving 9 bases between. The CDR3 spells CASSEALGRTQYF. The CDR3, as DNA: TGTGCCAGCAGTGAAGCCCTAGGCAGGACCCAGTACTTC.

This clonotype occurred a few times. CDR3: CASSDGDPPNEQFF. DNA for the CDR3: TGTGCCAGCAGCGACGGAGACCCGCCCAATGAGCAGTTCTTC. The chain combines TRBV7-9 with TRBJ2-1; D gene unclear. Deletions cut 5 bases from V and 6 bases from J, with 14 bases between. Germline lookup yields CDR1 SEHNR and CDR2 FQNEAQ (reference sequence). The CDR3 spans 14 residues.

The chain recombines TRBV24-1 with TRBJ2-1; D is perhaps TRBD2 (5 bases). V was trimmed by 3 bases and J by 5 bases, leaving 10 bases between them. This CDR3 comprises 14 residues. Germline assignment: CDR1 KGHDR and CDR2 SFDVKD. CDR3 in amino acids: CATSDPAENNEQFF. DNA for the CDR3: TGTGCCACCAGTGATCCAGCGGAGAACAATGAGCAGTTCTTC.

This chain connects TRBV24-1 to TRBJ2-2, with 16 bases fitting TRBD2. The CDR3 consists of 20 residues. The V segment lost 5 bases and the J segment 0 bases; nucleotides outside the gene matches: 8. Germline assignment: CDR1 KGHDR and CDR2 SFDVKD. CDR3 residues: CATSGPGLAGGPPNTGELFF. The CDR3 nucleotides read TGTGCCACCAGTGGCCCGGGACTAGCGGGAGGGCCCCCGAACACCGGGGAGCTGTTTTTT.

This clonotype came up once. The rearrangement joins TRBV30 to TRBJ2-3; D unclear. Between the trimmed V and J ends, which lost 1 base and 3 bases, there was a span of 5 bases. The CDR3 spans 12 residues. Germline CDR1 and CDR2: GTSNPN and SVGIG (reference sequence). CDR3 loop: CAWSEMTDTQYF. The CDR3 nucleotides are TGTGCCTGGAGTGAAATGACAGATACGCAGTATTTT.

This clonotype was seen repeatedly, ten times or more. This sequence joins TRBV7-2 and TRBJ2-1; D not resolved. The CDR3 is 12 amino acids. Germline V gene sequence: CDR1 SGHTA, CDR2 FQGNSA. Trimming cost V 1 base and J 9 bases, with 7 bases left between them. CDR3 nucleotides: TGTGCCAGCAGCTTAGGGGTCGCTGAGCAGTTCTTC. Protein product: CASSLGVAEQFF. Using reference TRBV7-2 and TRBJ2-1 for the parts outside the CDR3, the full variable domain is GAGVSQSPSNKVTEKGKDVELRCDPISGHTALYWYRQSLGQGLEFLIYFQGNSAPDKSGLPSDRFSAERTGGSVSTLTIQRTQQEDSAVYLCASSLGVAEQFFGPGTRLTVL.

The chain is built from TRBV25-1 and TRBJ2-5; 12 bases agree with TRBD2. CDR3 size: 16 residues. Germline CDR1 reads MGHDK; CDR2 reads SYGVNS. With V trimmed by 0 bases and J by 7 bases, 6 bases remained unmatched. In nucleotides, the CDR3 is TGTGCCAGCAGTGAATATTTGGCTAGCGGGAGGGGGACCCAGTACTTC. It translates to CASSEYLASGRGTQYF.

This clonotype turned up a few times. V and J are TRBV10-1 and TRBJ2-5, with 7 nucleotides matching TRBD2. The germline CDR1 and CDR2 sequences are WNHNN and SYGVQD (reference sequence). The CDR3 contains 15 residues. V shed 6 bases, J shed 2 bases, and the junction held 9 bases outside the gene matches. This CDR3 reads CASSRGLEPQETQYF. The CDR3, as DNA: TGCGCCAGCAGCCGCGGACTAGAACCTCAAGAGACCCAGTACTTC.

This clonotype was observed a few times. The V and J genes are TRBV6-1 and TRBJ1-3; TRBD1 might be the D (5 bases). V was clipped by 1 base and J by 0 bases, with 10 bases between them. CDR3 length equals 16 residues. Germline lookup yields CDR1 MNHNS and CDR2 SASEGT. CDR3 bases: TGTGCCAGCAGTGAAGGGCGACAGAACTCTGGAAACACCATATATTTT. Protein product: CASSEGRQNSGNTIYF.

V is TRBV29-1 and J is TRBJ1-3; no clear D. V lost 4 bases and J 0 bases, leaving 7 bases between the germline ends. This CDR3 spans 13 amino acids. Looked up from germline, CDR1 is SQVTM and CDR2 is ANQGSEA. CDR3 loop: CSVAASSGNTIYF. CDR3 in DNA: TGCAGCGTTGCGGCCAGCTCTGGAAACACCATATATTTT.